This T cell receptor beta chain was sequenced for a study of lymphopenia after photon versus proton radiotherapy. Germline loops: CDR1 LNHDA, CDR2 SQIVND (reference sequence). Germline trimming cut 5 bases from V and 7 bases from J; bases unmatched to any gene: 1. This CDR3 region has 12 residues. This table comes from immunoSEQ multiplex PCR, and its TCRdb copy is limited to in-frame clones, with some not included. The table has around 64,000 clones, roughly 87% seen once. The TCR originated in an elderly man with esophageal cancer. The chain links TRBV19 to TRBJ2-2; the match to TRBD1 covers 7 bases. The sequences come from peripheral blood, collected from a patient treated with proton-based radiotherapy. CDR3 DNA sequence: TGTGCCAGTAGTCAGGGGGTCGGGGAGCTGTTTTTT. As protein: CASSQGVGELFF.